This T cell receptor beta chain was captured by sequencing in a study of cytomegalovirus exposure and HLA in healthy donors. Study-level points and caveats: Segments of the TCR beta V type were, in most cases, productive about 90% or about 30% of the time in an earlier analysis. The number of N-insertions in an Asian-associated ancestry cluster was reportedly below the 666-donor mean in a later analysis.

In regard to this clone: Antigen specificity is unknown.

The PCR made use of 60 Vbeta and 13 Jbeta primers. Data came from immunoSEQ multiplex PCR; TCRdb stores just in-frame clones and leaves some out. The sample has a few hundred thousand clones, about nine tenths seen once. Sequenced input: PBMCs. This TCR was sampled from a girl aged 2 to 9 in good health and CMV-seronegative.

Here the CDR3 reads CASSLAIQGAGELFF. As DNA, the CDR3 is TGTGCCAGCAGCTTAGCAATACAGGGGGCCGGGGAGCTGTTTTTT. V and J are TRBV7-9 and TRBJ2-2; 8 bases are a match to TRBD1. V dropped 0 bases and J dropped 6; count of bases not matched to a gene: 3. This CDR3 is 15 amino acids long. Germline V lookup: CDR1 SEHNR, CDR2 FQNEAQ (reference sequence).